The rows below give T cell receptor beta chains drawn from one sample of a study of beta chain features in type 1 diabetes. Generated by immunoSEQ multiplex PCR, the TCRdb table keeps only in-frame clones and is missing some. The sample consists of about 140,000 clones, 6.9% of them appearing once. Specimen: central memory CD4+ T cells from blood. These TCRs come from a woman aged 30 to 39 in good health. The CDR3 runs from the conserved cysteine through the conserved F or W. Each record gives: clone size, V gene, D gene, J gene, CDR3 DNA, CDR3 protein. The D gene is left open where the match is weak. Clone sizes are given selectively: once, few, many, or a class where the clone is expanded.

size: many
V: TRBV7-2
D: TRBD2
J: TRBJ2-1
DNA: TGTGCCAGCAGCTTACAACCGACTAGCGGAAGCTACAATGAGCAGTTCTTC
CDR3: CASSLQPTSGSYNEQFF

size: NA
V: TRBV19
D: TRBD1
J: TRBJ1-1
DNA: TGTGCCAGTTCCGGGACAGGGGCTGGGAGCACTGAAGCTTTCTTT
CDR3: CASSGTGAGSTEAFF

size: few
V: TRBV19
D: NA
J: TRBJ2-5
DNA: TGTGCCAGTAGGGAGGCAGGAGCTAAAGAGACCCAGTACTTC
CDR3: CASREAGAKETQYF

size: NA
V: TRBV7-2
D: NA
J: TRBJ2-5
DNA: TGTGCCAGCAGCTTAGCGCGGTCAGGGTCCCCCAAATCCCAGTACTTC
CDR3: CASSLARSGSPKSQYF

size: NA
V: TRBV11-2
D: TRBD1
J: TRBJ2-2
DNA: TGTGCCAGCAGCTCTGGACAGGGGGCAACCGGGGAGCTGTTTTTT
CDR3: CASSSGQGATGELFF

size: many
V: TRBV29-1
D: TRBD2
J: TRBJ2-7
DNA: TGCAGCGTTGAATTCCGTCGTAGCGGGGGTTTGTCCGAGCAGTACTTC
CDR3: CSVEFRRSGGLSEQYF

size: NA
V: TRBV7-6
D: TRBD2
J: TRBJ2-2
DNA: TGTGCCAGCACCCGACTAGCGGGAGGGAGCACCGGGGAGCTGTTTTTT
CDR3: CASTRLAGGSTGELFF

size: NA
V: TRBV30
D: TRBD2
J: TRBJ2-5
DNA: TGTGCCTGGAGTGTACGAGCGGGAGGATGGGAGACCCAGTACTTC
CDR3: CAWSVRAGGWETQYF

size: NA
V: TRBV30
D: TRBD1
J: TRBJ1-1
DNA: TGTGCCTGGTTACCCCCCGGCAGGGGGAGGACTGAAGCTTTCTTT
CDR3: CAWLPPGRGRTEAFF

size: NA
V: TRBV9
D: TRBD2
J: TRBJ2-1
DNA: TGTGCCAGCAGCGAGACTAGCGGGGCCTACAATGAGCAGTTCTTC
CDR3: CASSETSGAYNEQFF

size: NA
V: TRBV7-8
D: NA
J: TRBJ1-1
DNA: TGTGCCAGCAGCTCCTACAGATCAGTACCGAACACTGAAGCTTTCTTT
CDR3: CASSSYRSVPNTEAFF

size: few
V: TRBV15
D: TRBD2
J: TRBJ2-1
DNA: TGTGCCACCAGCAGGACTTGGACTAGCGGGAGTCGTACCTCCTACAATGAGCAGTTCTTC
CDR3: CATSRTWTSGSRTSYNEQFF

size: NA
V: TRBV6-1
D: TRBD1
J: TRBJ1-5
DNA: TGTGCCAGCAGGGTAACAGGGGGAAATCAGCCCCAGCATTTT
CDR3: CASRVTGGNQPQHF

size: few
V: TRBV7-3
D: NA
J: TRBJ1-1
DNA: TGTGCCAGCAGCCTACAGGGGAACACTGAAGCTTTCTTT
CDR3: CASSLQGNTEAFF

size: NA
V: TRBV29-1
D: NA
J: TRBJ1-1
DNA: TGCAGCGTTAGGACAGACATGAACACTGAAGCTTTCTTT
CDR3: CSVRTDMNTEAFF

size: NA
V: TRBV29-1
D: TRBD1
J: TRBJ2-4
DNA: TGCAGCGTTCGAGCAGGGGGCGAGGGGAACATTCAGTACTTC
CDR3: CSVRAGGEGNIQYF

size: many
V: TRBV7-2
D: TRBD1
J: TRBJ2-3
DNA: TGTGCCAGCAGCCCAGACAGGGGCAGGGCCACAGATACGCAGTATTTT
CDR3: CASSPDRGRATDTQYF

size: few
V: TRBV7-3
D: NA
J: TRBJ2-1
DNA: TGTGCCAGCAGCCCCTCAGGGGGAGGCTCCTACAATGAGCAGTTCTTC
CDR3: CASSPSGGGSYNEQFF

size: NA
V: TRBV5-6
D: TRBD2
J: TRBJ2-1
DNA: TGTGCCAGCAGCTTGAGCGGGACCCCGTGGAATGAGCAGTTCTTC
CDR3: CASSLSGTPWNEQFF

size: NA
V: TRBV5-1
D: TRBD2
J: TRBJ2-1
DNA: TGCGCCAGCAGCTTGTTCTACGGGGGGGGCAATGAGCAGTTCTTC
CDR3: CASSLFYGGGNEQFF

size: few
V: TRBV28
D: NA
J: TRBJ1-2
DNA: TGTGCCAGCAGTTTCTTACAGGGCTATGGCTACACCTTC
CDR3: CASSFLQGYGYTF

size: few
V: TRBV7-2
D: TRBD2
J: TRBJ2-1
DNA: TGTGCCAGCAGCTTAGTGGGAGGGCCGAGCAATGAGCAGTTCTTC
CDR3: CASSLVGGPSNEQFF

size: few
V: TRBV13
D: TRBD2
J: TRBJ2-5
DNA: TGTGCCAGCAGCTTATCCGGACTAGCGGGACTGGGAGAGACCCAGTACTTC
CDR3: CASSLSGLAGLGETQYF

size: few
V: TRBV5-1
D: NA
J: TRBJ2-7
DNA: TGCGCCAGCAGCTTGGCCTATCGGGACAACTACGAGCAGTACTTC
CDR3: CASSLAYRDNYEQYF

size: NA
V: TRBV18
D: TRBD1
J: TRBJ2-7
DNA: TGTGCCAGCTCACCCCGGACAGGGGTGGCCGAGCAGTACTTC
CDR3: CASSPRTGVAEQYF

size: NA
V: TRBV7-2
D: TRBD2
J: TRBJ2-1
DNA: TGTGCCAGCAGCTTAGGGCTAGCGGGAGGGCCGGTAGGTGAGCAGTTCTTC
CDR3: CASSLGLAGGPVGEQFF

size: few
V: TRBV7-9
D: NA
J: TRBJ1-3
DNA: TGTGCCAGCAGCCCAGGGTACTCTGGAAACACCATATATTTT
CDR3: CASSPGYSGNTIYF

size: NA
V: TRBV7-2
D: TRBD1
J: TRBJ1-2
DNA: TGTGCCAGCAGGGAAGGGACAGGGGAGGTGGGCTACACCTTC
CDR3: CASREGTGEVGYTF

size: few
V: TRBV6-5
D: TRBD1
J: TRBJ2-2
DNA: TGTGCCAGCAGTTCCGGACAGGGACGGGCCGGGGAGCTGTTTTTT
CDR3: CASSSGQGRAGELFF

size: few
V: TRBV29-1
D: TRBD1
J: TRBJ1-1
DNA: TGCAGCGTTGAAGGAACAGGGGGGAGGAACACTGAAGCTTTCTTT
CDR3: CSVEGTGGRNTEAFF

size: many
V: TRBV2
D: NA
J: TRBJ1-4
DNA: TGTGCCAGCAGGCCGACAACAACTAATGAAAAACTGTTTTTT
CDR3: CASRPTTTNEKLFF

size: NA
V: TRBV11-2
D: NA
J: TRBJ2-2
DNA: TGTGCCAGCAGCCCCCCGGTGGGGGAGGCCGGGGAGCTGTTTTTT
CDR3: CASSPPVGEAGELFF

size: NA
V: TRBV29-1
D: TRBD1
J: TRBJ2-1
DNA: TGCAGCGTTGTCGAGGGGGCTGGTAATGAGCAGTTCTTC
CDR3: CSVVEGAGNEQFF

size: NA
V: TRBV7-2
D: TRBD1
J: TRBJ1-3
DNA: TGTGCCAGCAGCTTGGACAGGGAAGACTCGATATATTTT
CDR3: CASSLDREDSIYF

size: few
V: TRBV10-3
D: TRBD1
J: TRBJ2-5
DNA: TGTGCCATCTGGACAGGGAGAGGGGCCCAGTACTTC
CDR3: CAIWTGRGAQYF

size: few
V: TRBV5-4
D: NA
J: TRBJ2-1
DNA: TGTGCCAGCAGCTTGGGGGCGGGACTCTCCTACAATGAGCAGTTCTTC
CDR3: CASSLGAGLSYNEQFF

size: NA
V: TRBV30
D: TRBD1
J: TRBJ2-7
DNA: TGTGCCTGGAGTGTCGACAGGGTATCCTACGAGCAGTACTTC
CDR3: CAWSVDRVSYEQYF

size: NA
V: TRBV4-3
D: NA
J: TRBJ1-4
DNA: TGCGCCAGCAGCCGTGCGAAGCGGGGAAATGAAAAACTGTTTTTT
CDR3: CASSRAKRGNEKLFF

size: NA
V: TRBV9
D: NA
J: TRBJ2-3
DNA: TGTGCCAGCAGGTCAGGGAGCACAGATACGCAGTATTTT
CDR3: CASRSGSTDTQYF

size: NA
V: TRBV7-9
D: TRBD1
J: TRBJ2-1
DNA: TGTGCCAGCAGCAACACAGGGGAAGGTGGGGGCAATGAGCAGTTCTTC
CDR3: CASSNTGEGGGNEQFF

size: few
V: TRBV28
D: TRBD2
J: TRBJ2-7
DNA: TGTGCCAGCAGTGGTCAGGGTGGGCTAGCGGGAGGCGAGCAGTACTTC
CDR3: CASSGQGGLAGGEQYF

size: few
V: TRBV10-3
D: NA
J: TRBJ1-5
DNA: TGTGCCATCGCTAGATCATCCAATCAGCCCCAGCATTTT
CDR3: CAIARSSNQPQHF

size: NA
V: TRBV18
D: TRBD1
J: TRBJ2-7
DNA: TGTGCCAGCTCACAGGGACAGGGCTTCTCCTACGAGCAGTACTTC
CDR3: CASSQGQGFSYEQYF

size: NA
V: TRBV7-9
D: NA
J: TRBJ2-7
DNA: TGTGCCAGCAGCTTTGGCGGTTCCTACGAGCAGTACTTC
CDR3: CASSFGGSYEQYF

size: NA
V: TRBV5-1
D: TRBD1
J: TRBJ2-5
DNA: TGCGCCAGCAGCCCTCCCCAGGACAGGGCCGAGACCCAGTACTTC
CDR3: CASSPPQDRAETQYF

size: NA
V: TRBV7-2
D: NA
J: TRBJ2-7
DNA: TGTGCCAGCAGCTTTGCACCTATCTACGAGCAGTACTTC
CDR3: CASSFAPIYEQYF

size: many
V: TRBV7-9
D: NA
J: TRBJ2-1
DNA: TGTGCCAGCAGAAACGCCGGGAATGAGCAGTTCTTC
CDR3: CASRNAGNEQFF

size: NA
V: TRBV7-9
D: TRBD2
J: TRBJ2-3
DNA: TGTGCCAGCAGCTTAGGTAGCGGGGGACGGACGGATACGCAGTATTTT
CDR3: CASSLGSGGRTDTQYF

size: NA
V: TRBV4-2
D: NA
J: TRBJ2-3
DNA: TGTGCCAGCAGCCAAGCCGGAGTAACTGGCACAGATACGCAGTATTTT
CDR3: CASSQAGVTGTDTQYF